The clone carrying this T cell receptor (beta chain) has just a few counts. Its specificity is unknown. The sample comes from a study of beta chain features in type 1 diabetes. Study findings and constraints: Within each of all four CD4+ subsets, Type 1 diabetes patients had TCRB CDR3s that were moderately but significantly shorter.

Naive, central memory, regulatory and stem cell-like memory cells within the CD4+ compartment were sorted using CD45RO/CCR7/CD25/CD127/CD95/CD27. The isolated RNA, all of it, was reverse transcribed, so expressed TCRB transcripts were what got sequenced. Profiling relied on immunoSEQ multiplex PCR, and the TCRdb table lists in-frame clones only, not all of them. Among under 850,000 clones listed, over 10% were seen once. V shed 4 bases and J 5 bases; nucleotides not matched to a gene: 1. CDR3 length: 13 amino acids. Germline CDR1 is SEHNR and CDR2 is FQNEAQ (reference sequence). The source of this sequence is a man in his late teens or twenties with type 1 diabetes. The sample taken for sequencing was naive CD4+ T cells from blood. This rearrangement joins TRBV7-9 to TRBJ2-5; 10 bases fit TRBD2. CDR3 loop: CASSSGLAETQYF. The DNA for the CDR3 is TGTGCCAGCAGCTCGGGACTAGCGGAGACCCAGTACTTC.